Below, 20 T cell receptor beta chains from the same sample are listed, as sequenced in a study of CD8 T cells in Susac syndrome. Reverse transcription of roughly 0.5 to 1 ug RNA was performed with random hexamers. TCRdb redid the calling of the immunoSEQ multiplex PCR reads with MiXCR, one entry per CDR3 protein. The sample records under 200,000 distinct CDR3 sequences, around 94% being singletons. Source material: CD4+ T cells from PBMCs. The source is a human donor in good health.

This clonotype was counted only a few times. The rearrangement links TRBV18 to TRBJ2-3; no definite D call. Trimming removed 4 bases from V and 1 base from J, with 3 bases in between. The germline gives CDR1 KGHSH, CDR2 LQKENI. CDR3 length: 12 amino acids. CDR3 in DNA: TGTGCCAGCTCACACCGCACAGATACGCAGTATTTT. Its protein product is CASSHRTDTQYF.

The chain uses TRBV6-2 or TRBV6-3 and TRBJ1-1; D is uncertain. Trimming took off 5 bases at V and 0 bases at J, with 10 bases between the two ends. CDR1 and CDR2 (germline): MNHEY, SVGEGT. The CDR3 totals 14 residues. In DNA, the CDR3 is TGTGCCAGCAGTAGATTGTCAGTGAACACTGAAGCTTTCTTT. Translation gives CASSRLSVNTEAFF.

The chain uses TRBV20-1 and TRBJ1-6; D uncertain. CDR3 length equals 14 residues. Germline V gene data show CDR1 as DFQATT and CDR2 as SNEGSKA (reference sequence). The V end was cut by 4 bases, the J end by 7 bases, with 14 bases between. CDR3 loop: CSANLKTGNSPLHF. The CDR3 DNA is TGCAGTGCTAACCTCAAGACGGGGAATTCACCCCTCCACTTT.

The chain carries TRBV20-1 and TRBJ2-7; weak D call: TRBD2 (6 bases). Looked up from germline, CDR1 is DFQATT and CDR2 is SNEGSKA (reference sequence). This CDR3 has 13 amino acids. Trimming pared 5 bases from V and 2 bases from J, leaving 13 bases between. The CDR3 spells CSADKAGAYEQYF. In nucleotides, the CDR3 is TGCAGTGCTGACAAAGCGGGTGCCTACGAGCAGTACTTC.

J is TRBJ2-3 and V is TRBV25-1, with D unclear. Deletions cut 2 bases from V and 2 bases from J, with 8 bases between. The CDR3 is 14 residues long. Germline V gives CDR1 MGHDK, CDR2 SYGVNS. CDR3 bases: TGTGCCAGCAGTGAACGGACCTACACAGATACGCAGTATTTT. Amino acid sequence: CASSERTYTDTQYF.

The chain combines TRBV3-1 with TRBJ1-4, with D possibly being TRBD1 (5 bases). Between the trimmed V and J ends, which lost 2 bases and 3 bases, there was a span of 10 bases. CDR1 LGHDT and CDR2 YNNKEL come from the germline V gene (reference sequence). The CDR3 covers 15 residues. In DNA, the CDR3 is TGTGCCAGCAGCCAAATGGCGGGGGCTAATGAAAAACTGTTTTTT. This gives the protein CASSQMAGANEKLFF.

The rearrangement links TRBV29-1 to TRBJ1-4; D not resolved. The germline gives CDR1 SQVTM, CDR2 ANQGSEA. The CDR3 has 13 residues. V shed 7 bases and J shed 8 bases, with 17 bases lying between them. The CDR3, as DNA: TGCAGCGCTAGCGAGCTCGATGGGGAAAAACTGTTTTTT. As protein: CSASELDGEKLFF.

The chain recombines TRBV4-3 with TRBJ2-5; possibly TRBD2 for D (6 bases). The CDR3 loop spans 14 amino acids. Looked up from germline, CDR1 is LGHNA and CDR2 is YSLEER. Deletions cut 0 bases from V and 2 bases from J, with 7 bases between. The CDR3, as DNA: TGCGCCAGCAGCCAAGATGCGGGGCAAGAGACCCAGTACTTC. It specifies CASSQDAGQETQYF.

This clonotype was detected only once. The gene calls are TRBV30 and TRBJ1-3; 7 bases fit TRBD1. CDR1 and CDR2 (germline): GTSNPN, SVGIG (reference sequence). The CDR3 runs 13 residues. V was pared by 7 bases and J by 2 bases, with 5 bases of the junction left unmatched. CDR3 region: CAYQRGPGNTIYF. CDR3 DNA sequence: TGTGCCTACCAAAGGGGGCCTGGAAACACCATATATTTT.

This clonotype showed up just a few times. The V gene is TRBV29-1, the J gene TRBJ1-1; D uncertain. The ends were cut back, 5 bases at V and 3 bases at J, with 13 bases in the middle. Germline V gene lookup returns CDR1 SQVTM and CDR2 ANQGSEA. CDR3 size: 13 residues. CDR3 amino acids: CSVSPGRDTEAFF. CDR3 coding DNA: TGCAGCGTTTCACCGGGTCGAGACACTGAAGCTTTCTTT.

This chain links TRBV3-1 with TRBJ1-2; D gene unclear. CDR1 is LGHDT, CDR2 YNNKEL, per germline (reference sequence). The CDR3 runs 11 residues. Trimming shortened V by 7 bases and J by 2 bases, and 5 bases separated the two germline ends. CDR3 protein: CASTNNYGYTF. The CDR3 DNA reads TGTGCCAGCACCAACAACTATGGCTACACCTTC.

This chain connects TRBV27 to TRBJ2-7, with D hard to call. CDR3 length: 16 residues. The V end lost 0 bases, the J end lost 1 base, and 13 bases lay between the germline ends. Germline lookup yields CDR1 MNHEY and CDR2 SMNVEV (reference sequence). The chain's CDR3 is CASSLSKWDSSYEQYF. CDR3 DNA sequence: TGTGCCAGCAGTTTATCGAAGTGGGATTCATCCTACGAGCAGTACTTC.

This chain connects TRBV30 to TRBJ2-7; the D is unclear. V dropped 0 bases and J dropped 10 bases, with 10 bases sitting between them. CDR1 and CDR2 (germline): GTSNPN, SVGIG (reference sequence). The CDR3 length is 11 residues. In DNA form, the CDR3 reads TGTGCCTGGAGTGTTGGAACCGCCCAGTACTTC. Its translation: CAWSVGTAQYF.

This clonotype showed up just a few times. J is TRBJ1-2 and V is TRBV7-9, with no clear D. V shed 3 bases and J shed 3 bases, with 11 bases lying between them. CDR3 length: 14 residues. Per germline, CDR1 SEHNR and CDR2 FQNEAQ (reference sequence). The CDR3, as DNA: TGTGCCAGCAGCTTGTCGGCGGGAGACTATGGCTACACCTTC. This translates into CASSLSAGDYGYTF.

V usage is TRBV20-1 and J usage is TRBJ2-3; the D gene is possibly TRBD2 (7 bases). This CDR3 is built from 14 residues. Germline values: CDR1 DFQATT, CDR2 SNEGSKA (reference sequence). V shed 3 bases and J shed 4 bases, with 14 bases lying between them. CDR3 bases: TGCAGTGCTAGTCGGGGGGCGTCCGCAGATACGCAGTATTTT. It codes for CSASRGASADTQYF.

The chain joins TRBV27 to TRBJ1-2; a possible D gene is TRBD1 (6 bases). Germline V lookup: CDR1 MNHEY, CDR2 SMNVEV (reference sequence). CDR3 length: 14 amino acids. The ends were cut back, 0 bases at V and 9 bases at J, with 14 bases in the middle. CDR3 DNA: TGTGCCAGCAGTTTATCGAGGGGGTTAAGTCGCTACACCTTC. It yields the protein CASSLSRGLSRYTF.

The chain has TRBV12-3 or TRBV12-4 and TRBJ1-5, with TRBD1 as a possible D gene (5 bases). The CDR3 runs 16 residues. The V end was cut by 6 bases, the J end by 0 bases, with 15 bases between. The CDR3 reads CASRKDTDYSNQPQHF. The DNA of the CDR3 is TGTGCCAGCAGGAAGGACACGGACTATAGCAATCAGCCCCAGCATTTT.

The chain has TRBV15 and TRBJ2-1, with D hard to call. The CDR3 consists of 15 residues. Germline V CDR1 and CDR2: LNHNV, YYDKDF (reference sequence). Trimming removed 1 base from V and 4 bases from J, with 11 bases in between. The CDR3 loop is CATSRGGFGYNEQFF. The DNA of the CDR3 is TGTGCCACCAGCAGAGGTGGGTTTGGGTACAATGAGCAGTTCTTC.

The chain has TRBV7-3 and TRBJ2-3; the D is unclear. The CDR3 extends over 12 amino acids. The ends were cut back, 4 bases at V and 10 bases at J, with 12 bases in the middle. Germline CDR1 reads SGHTA; CDR2 reads FQGTGA. CDR3 residues: CASSSPPGAQYF. The CDR3 DNA sequence: TGTGCCAGCAGCTCACCCCCCGGTGCGCAGTATTTT.

This clonotype was seen just once. The genes are TRBV30 and TRBJ1-5, with D tentatively TRBD1 (6 bases). From germline, CDR1 is GTSNPN and CDR2 SVGIG (reference sequence). This CDR3 spans 14 amino acids. V gave up 5 bases and J gave up 2 bases, with 13 bases separating them. In DNA, the CDR3 is TGTGCCTGGGCCAGAGGGGGTGGCAATCAGCCCCAGCATTTT. Translation gives CAWARGGGNQPQHF. The full variable domain, rest sourced from reference TRBV30 and TRBJ1-5, is SQTIHQWPATLVQPVGSPLSLECTVEGTSNPNLYWYRQAAGRGLQLLFYSVGIGQISSEVPQNLSASRPQDRQFILSSKKLLLSDSGFYLCAWARGGGNQPQHFGDGTRLSIL.